The 20 T cell receptor beta chains reported below all come from one sample, sequenced in a study of T cells after yellow fever vaccination. TCRdb used MiXCR to reprocess the 5' RACE reads, holding one entry per CDR3 protein. The sample includes roughly 260,000 distinct CDR3 sequences, roughly 13% of them seen just once. Sequences were derived from CD4+ T cells sorted from PBMCs, sampled 45 days after the yellow fever booster vaccination. The source is a man aged 30-40 years who received the YFV17D yellow fever vaccine.

The rearrangement uses TRBV5-5 and TRBJ1-1; TRBD1 matches at 9 bases. Germline CDR1 and CDR2: SGHKS and YYEKEE (reference sequence). This CDR3 contains 15 residues. J lost 7 bases, V lost 0 bases, and 7 bases had no gene match. In DNA form, the CDR3 reads TGTGCCAGCAGCTTGGCAGGGGGACAGGGATTTGAAGCTTTCTTT. The encoded protein is CASSLAGGQGFEAFF.

At least ten counts were recorded for this clonotype. The chain joins TRBV12-3 or TRBV12-4 to TRBJ2-1; the match to TRBD2 covers 12 bases. Trimming removed 6 bases from V and 7 bases from J; junction bases left unmatched: 13. The CDR3 runs 17 residues. The CDR3 here is CASSSGRLAGVSNEQFF. The CDR3 DNA sequence: TGTGCCAGCAGCTCTGGACGACTAGCGGGAGTAAGTAATGAGCAGTTCTTC.

The genes are TRBV29-1 and TRBJ2-7; 8 nucleotides agree with TRBD1. Looked up from germline, CDR1 is SQVTM and CDR2 is ANQGSEA. The CDR3 is made up of 13 amino acids. V lost 1 base, J lost 6 bases, and 5 bases stayed unmatched. DNA of the CDR3: TGCAGCGTTGAAGTAGGAACAGGGGGCGAGCAGTACTTC. Translated: CSVEVGTGGEQYF.

This clonotype has more than one count but fewer than ten. The chain has TRBV5-1 and TRBJ2-5; weak D call: TRBD2 (6 bases). With 4 bases removed from V and 1 base from J, the gap between germline ends came to 11 bases. CDR3 length equals 14 residues. Germline CDR1 is SGHRS and CDR2 is YFSETQ. The CDR3 DNA follows: TGCGCCAGCAGCGCTGGCGGGGTCCAAGAGACCCAGTACTTC. The encoded protein is CASSAGGVQETQYF.

J is TRBJ2-1 and V is TRBV12-5; D unresolved. This CDR3 has 14 residues. Germline CDR1 and CDR2: LGHNT and FRNRAP. Deletions cut 2 bases from V and 5 bases from J, with 10 bases between. CDR3 loop: CASGLWGRDNEQFF. The CDR3, as DNA: TGTGCTAGTGGTTTGTGGGGTAGGGACAATGAGCAGTTCTTC.

The chain uses TRBV10-3 and TRBJ2-5, with D possibly being TRBD1 or TRBD2 (6 bases each). V was cut by 3 bases and J by 4 bases, with 12 bases left in between. The germline CDR1 and CDR2 sequences are ENHRY and SYGVKD. The CDR3 loop spans 14 amino acids. CDR3 DNA: TGTGCCATCAGTGACAAGGAGGGGGGAGAGACCCAGTACTTC. Translating gives CAISDKEGGETQYF.

This chain links TRBV7-8 with TRBJ2-1; 8 bases match TRBD2. The CDR3 consists of 14 residues. The V segment lost 2 bases and the J segment 5 bases; nucleotides outside the gene matches: 2. Looked up from germline, CDR1 is SGHVS and CDR2 is FQNEAQ. CDR3 loop: CASSLWTSNNEQFF. In DNA, the CDR3 is TGTGCCAGCAGCTTATGGACTAGCAACAATGAGCAGTTCTTC.

This clonotype has only a few counts. The gene calls are TRBV7-9 and TRBJ2-2, with D hard to call. Germline CDR1 SEHNR, CDR2 FQNEAQ (reference sequence). V was pared by 0 bases and J by 6 bases, with 14 bases between. The CDR3 runs to 16 residues. The CDR3 sequence: CASSLAGSSRSGELFF. Written as DNA, the CDR3 is TGTGCCAGCAGCTTAGCCGGGTCGTCAAGGTCCGGGGAGCTGTTTTTT. Full variable domain (missing parts from reference TRBV7-9 and TRBJ2-2): DTGVSQNPRHKITKRGQNVTFRCDPISEHNRLYWYRQTLGQGPEFLTYFQNEAQLEKSRLLSDRFSAERPKGSFSTLEIQRTEQGDSAMYLCASSLAGSSRSGELFFGEGSRLTVL.

Worth noting for this clonotype: Germline and junction disagree at one end, which may indicate a read error. The V gene is TRBV12-3 or TRBV12-4, the J gene TRBJ2-7; D possibly corresponds to TRBD2 (5 bases). The CDR3 is made up of 13 amino acids. This CDR3 is CASSRDQTYEQYF. The CDR3 DNA sequence: TGCGCCAGCAGCCGGGATCAAACCTACGAGCAGTACTTC.

On this clonotype itself: A read error is possible here, since a much larger clone lies one base away. This chain uses TRBV21-1 with TRBJ1-2; the table assigns TRBD1, which was not confirmed against the DNA. TRBV21-1 is flagged as a pseudogene. The CDR3 length is 15 residues. The CDR3 reads CASNPLRDFKYGYTF. CDR3 bases: TGTGCCAGCAACCCCCTGAGGGACTTTAAATATGGCTACACCTTC.

In its sample, this clonotype was seen a few times. This sequence joins TRBV5-1 and TRBJ1-2; 7 positions match TRBD1. V lost 6 bases, J lost 6 bases, and 8 bases stayed unmatched. The CDR3 has 13 residues. Germline V gene data show CDR1 as SGHRS and CDR2 as YFSETQ. CDR3 loop: CASKPDRAHGYTF. The CDR3 region has the DNA TGCGCCAGCAAACCTGACAGGGCCCATGGCTACACCTTC. The full variable domain, its missing parts supplied by reference TRBV5-1 and TRBJ1-2, is KAGVTQTPRYLIKTRGQQVTLSCSPISGHRSVSWYQQTPGQGLQFLFEYFSETQRNKGNFPGRFSGRQFSNSRSEMNVSTLELGDSALYLCASKPDRAHGYTFGSGTRLTVV.

This clonotype has just a few counts. The rearrangement links TRBV6-1 to TRBJ1-5; 7 positions agree with TRBD1. Germline V gene lookup returns CDR1 MNHNS and CDR2 SASEGT. The CDR3 covers 15 residues. Trimming cost V 5 bases and J 2 bases; bases outside gene matches: 6. Here the CDR3 DNA reads TGTGCCAGCAGTACCCAGGGGGGAGGCAATCAGCCCCAGCATTTT. It yields the protein CASSTQGGGNQPQHF.

This clonotype was counted many times. The chain couples TRBV4-2 to TRBJ2-3; 8 bases agree with TRBD2. The CDR3 has 14 residues. The V gene end was trimmed by 6 bases and the J gene end by 0 bases; junction bases not matched to a gene: 2. Germline V CDR1 and CDR2: LGHNA, YNFKEQ. CDR3 protein: CASRIAGSTDTQYF. As DNA, the CDR3 is TGTGCCAGCAGGATAGCGGGAAGCACAGATACGCAGTATTTT.

The chain combines TRBV5-1 with TRBJ2-1; D is unresolved. V lost 4 bases to trimming and J lost 7 bases, with 12 bases between them. The germline V gene encodes CDR1 SGHRS and CDR2 YFSETQ. The CDR3 covers 13 residues. The CDR3 DNA follows: TGCGCCAGCAGCACCCCGGTTGATAATGAGCAGTTCTTC. Encoded protein: CASSTPVDNEQFF.

Points on this clonotype: A much larger clone lies a single base off, so this may be a read error. The gene calls are TRBV27 and TRBJ2-3, with TRBD2 matching over 13 bases. Germline CDR1 and CDR2: MNHEY and SMNVEV (reference sequence). This CDR3 is 16 amino acids long. CDR3 protein: CSSSTLTSGRTDTQYF. Here the CDR3 DNA reads TGTTCCAGCAGTACCCTGACTAGCGGGAGGACAGATACGCAGTATTTT.

The chain uses TRBV20-1 and TRBJ2-7; 11 bases agree with TRBD2. From germline, CDR1 is DFQATT and CDR2 SNEGSKA (reference sequence). The CDR3 length is 13 residues. Trimming cost V 6 bases and J 2 bases; bases outside gene matches: 3. CDR3 protein: CSAQGLAAYEQYF. Here the CDR3 DNA reads TGCAGTGCACAGGGACTAGCGGCCTACGAGCAGTACTTC.

The chain combines TRBV4-3 with TRBJ2-1, with D unclear. This CDR3 has 16 residues. Germline loops: CDR1 LGHNA, CDR2 YSLEER. The ends were cut back, 0 bases at V and 7 bases at J, with 16 bases in the middle. CDR3 sequence reads: CASSQDLVGIGNEQFF. The CDR3 DNA sequence: TGCGCCAGCAGCCAAGATTTGGTAGGAATAGGTAATGAGCAGTTCTTC.

The V call is TRBV18, the J call TRBJ2-2, with D perhaps TRBD1 (5 bases). This CDR3 has 15 amino acids. V shed 5 bases and J shed 4 bases, with 14 bases lying between them. Germline V CDR1 and CDR2: KGHSH, LQKENI. CDR3 sequence reads: CASSTDSRPTGELFF. The CDR3 region has the DNA TGTGCCAGCTCAACAGACAGTCGACCCACCGGGGAGCTGTTTTTT. Variable domain in full (rest from reference TRBV18 and TRBJ2-2): NAGVMQNPRHLVRRRGQEARLRCSPMKGHSHVYWYRQLPEEGLKFMVYLQKENIIDESGMPKERFSAEFPKEGPSILRIQQVVRGDSAAYFCASSTDSRPTGELFFGEGSRLTVL.

The chain couples TRBV25-1 to TRBJ2-3; TRBD1 aligns across 8 bases. Looked up from germline, CDR1 is MGHDK and CDR2 is SYGVNS. With 3 bases clipped from V and 2 bases from J, the junction kept 10 bases outside the gene matches. The CDR3 sequence is 17 residues long. The CDR3 protein is CASSEGTGGRHTDTQYF. Here the CDR3 DNA reads TGTGCCAGCAGTGAGGGAACAGGGGGTCGCCACACAGATACGCAGTATTTT.

Many counts were recorded for this clonotype. This chain uses TRBV6-5 with TRBJ1-1, with 9 bases fitting TRBD1. The V and J ends lost 6 bases and 6 bases, in that order; junction bases with no gene match: 11. Germline values: CDR1 MNHEY, CDR2 SVGAGI. The CDR3 covers 15 residues. CDR3 DNA sequence: TGTGCCAGCAGCGGGAAGGGACAGGGTTTTGCTGAAGCTTTCTTT. Its protein is CASSGKGQGFAEAFF.